Following are 8 T cell receptor beta chains from one sample sequenced in a study of shared clonotypes between healthy human individuals. This table comes from immunoSEQ multiplex PCR, and its TCRdb copy is limited to in-frame clones, with some not included. The data show fewer than 3 million clones, with under 95% seen just once and approximately 0.4% held by the top ten. The source material was naive CD4+ T cells from PBMCs. Subset in this sample: CD45RA+ positively selected. Receptors were obtained from a man younger than 30 in good health. Some clones in this sample may be carry-over from other donors' samples.

The CDR3 DNA sequence: TGTGCCACCCTTATGGGAGAGACCCAGTACTTC. Protein sequence: CATLMGETQYF. The gene calls are TRBV7-6 and TRBJ2-5; D is unresolved. In germline, CDR1 is SGHVS, CDR2 FNYEAQ. Trimming removed 10 bases at V and 4 bases at J, with 10 bases between. The CDR3 covers 11 residues.

The rearrangement joins TRBV5-1 to TRBJ2-4, with a possible D match to TRBD1 (5 bases). The CDR3 length is 13 residues. Germline loops: CDR1 SGHRS, CDR2 YFSETQ. V shed 3 bases and J shed 7 bases, with 11 bases lying between them. CDR3 sequence: CASSSESGNIQYF. Written as DNA, the CDR3 is TGCGCCAGCAGCTCGGAATCAGGGAACATTCAGTACTTC.

This clone was detected only a few times. The chain has TRBV4-2 and TRBJ1-5; D is uncertain. The CDR3 runs 14 residues. Germline values: CDR1 LGHNA, CDR2 YNFKEQ. V was clipped by 2 bases and J by 3 bases, with 8 bases between them. The CDR3 DNA reads TGTGCCAGCAGCCAACTTCGGGCCAATCAGCCCCAGCATTTT. Its translation is CASSQLRANQPQHF.

V is TRBV5-6 and J is TRBJ1-2; perhaps TRBD1 as D (6 bases). With 1 base removed from V and 5 bases from J, the gap between germline ends came to 18 bases. Germline lookup yields CDR1 SGHDT and CDR2 YYEEEE. The CDR3 is 16 amino acids. The CDR3 coding sequence is TGTGCCAGCAGCTTGTCTGTGATCGGGACACCTTATGGCTACACCTTC. Its translation is CASSLSVIGTPYGYTF.

Comment on this clone: This CDR3 is also generated by other DNA sequences in the sample. The chain has TRBV28 and TRBJ1-2; TRBD1 agrees at 10 bases. After removal of 5 bases from V and 5 bases from J, the junction contained 5 bases not matched to a gene. The CDR3 sequence is 14 residues long. CDR1 is MDHEN, CDR2 SYDVKM, per germline. The CDR3 protein is CASSGGQGTYGYTF. The CDR3 coding sequence is TGTGCCAGCAGTGGGGGACAGGGGACGTATGGCTACACCTTC.

The chain is built from TRBV27 and TRBJ1-4, with 11 bases lining up with TRBD1. The CDR3 consists of 15 residues. The V and J ends lost 5 bases and 5 bases, in that order; junction bases with no gene match: 4. CDR1 and CDR2 from the germline V gene are MNHEY and SMNVEV (reference sequence). This chain's CDR3 is CASSGWTGGNEKLFF. Here the CDR3 DNA reads TGTGCCAGCAGTGGCTGGACAGGGGGCAATGAAAAACTGTTTTTT. The whole variable domain, filled in from reference TRBV27 and TRBJ1-4, reads EAQVTQNPRYLITVTGKKLTVTCSQNMNHEYMSWYRQDPGLGLRQIYYSMNVEVTDKGDVPEGYKVSRKEKRNFPLILESPSPNQTSLYFCASSGWTGGNEKLFFGSGTQLSVL.

Regarding this clone: Other nucleotide sequences from this sample produce the same CDR3. The chain couples TRBV29-1 to TRBJ2-1, with D unclear. The germline gives CDR1 SQVTM, CDR2 ANQGSEA. V shed 3 bases and J shed 4 bases, with 1 base lying between them. The CDR3 is 10 residues long. CDR3 loop: CSVDYNEQFF. The CDR3 nucleotides are TGCAGCGTTGATTACAATGAGCAGTTCTTC.

As concerns this clone: Within the sample, other DNA sequences also encode this same CDR3. The genes are TRBV7-3 and TRBJ1-5, with D maybe TRBD1 (5 bases). The V end was cut by 6 bases, the J end by 6 bases, with 12 bases between. CDR3 length: 13 residues. The germline V gene encodes CDR1 SGHTA and CDR2 FQGTGA. The CDR3 coding sequence is TGTGCCAGCAGTCGCACAGGCGGTCAGCCCCAGCATTTT. Translation: CASSRTGGQPQHF.